This T cell receptor beta chain originates from a study of CD8+ T cells in alopecia areata (dated by TCRdb to the late 2010s). With respect to the entire study: The treated patients took part in an open-label pilot trial in which moderate-to-severe alopecia areata was treated with oral tofacitinib at 5 to 10 mg twice daily. Tofacitinib was administered for 6 to 18 months, and 6 months of follow-up off drug were then conducted to assess delayed response and recurrence. For the treated patients, the SALT score, which quantifies what percentage of scalp surface area is affected, served as the measure of disease severity. To study T cell clonal expansion in alopecia areata, the researchers applied high-throughput TCRbeta sequencing to both the C3H/HeJ mouse model and human patients. Scalp tissue and sorted CD4+ and CD8+ peripheral blood T cells from patchy and totalis/universalis alopecia areata patients and from healthy controls were covered by human TCRbeta sequencing. Biopsies were taken from tofacitinib-treated patients at baseline and again at 4 and 24 weeks into treatment, and several of those patients also had a later scalp biopsy. Clonality in the scalp was compared among normal scalp (n=4), patchy alopecia areata scalp (n=8), and alopecia totalis/universalis scalp (n=8). RNA was obtained with the PAXgene miRNA kit for fixed scalp, the miRNeasy kit for PBMCs, and the RNeasy kit for mouse skin. TCRbeta CDR3 regions were amplified by immunoSEQ multiplex PCR using 35 Vbeta forward and 13 Jbeta reverse primers.

Here is what the overall study found, with its caveats: Resident alphabeta T cells in normal human skin are also sequenced, complicating scalp TCR repertoire analysis, unlike mouse skin dominated by gammadelta T cells. Higher clonality and more expanded CD8+ clones were observed in lesional scalp than in normal scalp, particularly in alopecia totalis/universalis, a finding suggestive of antigenic drive. Because the treated cohort was small and had only one nonresponder, larger studies are needed to examine links between baseline CD8+ expansion and response. Scalp clonality and the number of expanded CD8+ clones among the top 100 scalp clones were significantly decreased by tofacitinib. During tofacitinib treatment, many expanded lesional clones remained in scalp and blood, and this persistence may partly explain relapse after treatment is stopped. Shared TCR sequences between patients were less evident than in mice, which may be partly attributable to HLA diversity in the patient population.

V is pared back by 0 bases and J by 1 base, with 14 bases lying between the germline termini. Per the germline V gene, LGHNA is the CDR1 and YSLEER is the CDR2. The CDR3 starts with the cysteine, ends with the phenylalanine, and has 17 residues. Only CDR3 DNA is held: 51 bases, read in frame from base 1. This clone turned up a few times. What antigen it recognizes has not been identified. Base qualities are missing; no much larger clone stands one base away. According to the study, the label for this sample's treatment or condition signals: oral pan-JAK inhibitor, 5-10 mg twice daily. Lesional scalp punch biopsies and peripheral blood were obtained from alopecia areata patients. PBMCs were isolated by density centrifugation and stained for CD3, CD4 and CD8, after which CD4+ and CD8+ T cells were sorted on a FACSAria. Library preparation used the immunoSEQ multiplex PCR assay. RNA was extracted from all samples and reverse transcribed into cDNA as template for TCR sequencing. SuperScript III was used to make first-strand cDNA, primed with a 2:1 mix of oligo-dT and random hexamers. Amplification bias was assessed with a synthetic immune receptor repertoire, and residual bias was removed computationally. The original pipeline was this. Raw reads were preprocessed to remove errors, and CDR3 was defined according to IMGT conventions as the region from the conserved cysteine to phenylalanine. To get clonality, Shannon entropy was normalized by log2 of the number of productive unique TCRs and the result was subtracted from 1. Scalp TCRbeta sequences were cross-referenced with sorted blood CD4 and CD8 repertoires so that the CD4 or CD8 identity of scalp clones could be inferred. Sourced from immuneACCESS, this table was stored by TCRdb with only in-frame sequences that have V and J called. A share of the clones is absent; for the studies checked, an unresolved V gene accounts for under half, and the remainder has no known explanation. V and J calls plus clone size are reproduced from that table; the DNA served to infer D and trimming. Within this sample are some 190,000 clones, with 66% of them counted one time only. More than 1% of the sample rests with the top ten.

This material consisted of CD4+ T cells sorted from blood, taken around week 44, from a patient treated with tofacitinib. The source of this sequence is a human donor with alopecia areata. The chain uses TRBV4-3 and TRBJ2-3; the D region possibly corresponds to TRBD2 (5 bases align). The CDR3 here reads CASSQEISLAGTDTQYF. In nucleotide form, the sequence is TGCGCCAGCAGCCAAGAAATTAGTCTAGCTGGCACAGATACGCAGTATTTT.